The 18 T cell receptor beta chains below all came from one sample that was sequenced in a study of cytomegalovirus exposure and HLA in healthy donors. Both 60 Vbeta primers and 13 Jbeta primers went into the PCR. The data were produced by immunoSEQ multiplex PCR, yet TCRdb's version contains in-frame clones alone and is incomplete. The sample includes 90,000 to 110,000 clones, 73% of them seen just once. The specimen was PBMCs. These receptors all come from a man aged 40-55 years in good health and CMV-seronegative.

This clone has a single count. The chain joins TRBV5-1 to TRBJ2-7, with 9 positions matching TRBD2. Germline V lookup: CDR1 SGHRS, CDR2 YFSETQ. Trimming removed 4 bases from V and 2 bases from J; junction bases left unmatched: 7. This CDR3 is 15 amino acids long. CDR3 region: CASSLEAGGPYEQYF. In nucleotides, the CDR3 is TGCGCCAGCAGCCTCGAAGCGGGGGGACCCTACGAGCAGTACTTC.

J is TRBJ1-2 and V is TRBV5-1, with a tentative D call TRBD1 (5 bases). The germline V gene has CDR1 SGHRS and CDR2 YFSETQ. The CDR3 is 12 amino acids. V shed 4 bases and J shed 8 bases, with 12 bases lying between them. The DNA of the CDR3 is TGCGCCAGCAGCACAGGAACGGAGGGCTACACCTTC. Its protein product is CASSTGTEGYTF.

The rearrangement joins TRBV7-3 to TRBJ2-5; TRBD1 matches at 9 bases. The germline CDR1 and CDR2 sequences are SGHTA and FQGTGA. With V trimmed by 8 bases and J by 5 bases, 6 bases remained unmatched. The CDR3 runs to 13 residues. The CDR3 sequence: CASGTGSGETQYF. The CDR3 DNA sequence: TGTGCCAGCGGGACAGGGTCAGGGGAGACCCAGTACTTC.

The genes are TRBV5-1 and TRBJ2-1; D is ambiguous. This CDR3 comprises 12 residues. In germline, CDR1 is SGHRS, CDR2 YFSETQ. Trimming took off 4 bases at V and 8 bases at J, with 10 bases between the two ends. DNA of the CDR3: TGCGCCAGCAGCGCAACGGTTTATGAGCAGTTCTTC. Protein sequence: CASSATVYEQFF.

The chain links TRBV6-6 to TRBJ2-5; D remains ambiguous. The CDR3 length is 13 residues. The ends were cut back, 2 bases at V and 5 bases at J, with 9 bases in the middle. Germline CDR1 reads MNHNY; CDR2 reads SVGAGI (reference sequence). The CDR3 nucleotides are TGTGCCAGCAGTTACATCAGGCTGGAGACCCAGTACTTC. This sequence encodes CASSYIRLETQYF.

The chain has TRBV11-3 and TRBJ2-7, with D tentatively TRBD2 (6 bases). The ends were cut back, 1 base at V and 7 bases at J, with 11 bases in the middle. Germline V gives CDR1 SGHNT, CDR2 YENEEA. The CDR3 sequence is 13 residues long. The CDR3 protein is CASSLVQAGEQYF. CDR3 DNA: TGTGCCAGCAGCTTAGTCCAGGCGGGGGAGCAGTACTTC.

The chain joins TRBV27 to TRBJ2-7, with 10 bases fitting TRBD2. CDR1 and CDR2 (germline): MNHEY, SMNVEV (reference sequence). The CDR3 contains 15 residues. J gave up 0 bases and V 3 bases, and 2 bases lay outside the gene matches. In nucleotides, the CDR3 is TGTGCCAGCAGTTTCGGACTAGCGGTCTCCTACGAGCAGTACTTC. Translated, it gives CASSFGLAVSYEQYF.

The chain uses TRBV6-5 and TRBJ1-5, with TRBD1 matching 8 bases. Germline CDR1 reads MNHEY; CDR2 reads SVGAGI. V shed 4 bases, J shed 3 bases, and the junction held 2 bases outside the gene matches. The CDR3 is made up of 14 amino acids. The CDR3 DNA reads as TGTGCCAGCAGTTCGGACAGGGACAATCAGCCCCAGCATTTT. It is translated as CASSSDRDNQPQHF.

V is TRBV19 and J is TRBJ1-2; 11 bases line up with TRBD1. From germline, CDR1 is LNHDA and CDR2 SQIVND (reference sequence). V shed 6 bases, J shed 1 base, and the junction held 4 bases outside the gene matches. The CDR3 has 15 amino acids. The DNA for the CDR3 is TGTGCCAGTAGCGGACAGGGGGCGCGTAACTATGGCTACACCTTC. Protein sequence: CASSGQGARNYGYTF.

Remarks on this clone: The sample has other DNA sequences that encode this CDR3 too. V usage is TRBV4-3 and J usage is TRBJ2-1, with 9 nucleotides matching TRBD2. V lost 5 bases, J lost 6 bases, and 8 bases stayed unmatched. This CDR3 has 15 amino acids. Germline CDR1 and CDR2: LGHNA and YSLEER. DNA for the CDR3: TGCGCCAGCAGCAAACGGACTAGCGCAGGCAATGAGCAGTTCTTC. Translating it yields CASSKRTSAGNEQFF.

Worth noting for this clone: Other DNA sequences in this specimen translate into the identical CDR3. The chain couples TRBV6-5 to TRBJ1-1; 10 bases agree with TRBD1. The germline CDR1 and CDR2 sequences are MNHEY and SVGAGI. The V segment lost 5 bases and the J segment 6 bases; nucleotides outside the gene matches: 9. The CDR3 consists of 15 residues. CDR3 region: CASSRRTGGKAEAFF. In nucleotides, the CDR3 is TGTGCCAGCAGTAGACGGACAGGGGGAAAGGCTGAAGCTTTCTTT.

This clone has more than one count but fewer than ten. The chain couples TRBV7-2 to TRBJ1-3; D ambiguous. Trimming took 11 bases from V and 2 from J, leaving 22 bases between them. Per the germline V gene, CDR1 is SGHTA and CDR2 is FQGNSA. The CDR3 has 16 residues. The CDR3 coding sequence is TGTGCCTGGCGAAGAAGAGGGCTTGAAACTGGAAACACCATATATTTT. Its translation: CAWRRRGLETGNTIYF.

The gene calls are TRBV7-3 and TRBJ2-1; TRBD2 is a possible D gene (7 bases). CDR1 and CDR2 (germline): SGHTA, FQGTGA. The CDR3 contains 15 residues. V gave up 1 base and J gave up 7 bases, with 14 bases separating them. DNA of the CDR3: TGTGCCAGCAGCTTAAAAGGGGGAGCGGGGAATGAGCAGTTCTTC. This gives the protein CASSLKGGAGNEQFF.

The rearrangement uses TRBV7-2 and TRBJ2-1; 13 bases are a match to TRBD2. CDR1 and CDR2 from the germline V gene are SGHTA and FQGNSA. V shed 5 bases, J shed 9 bases, and the junction held 7 bases outside the gene matches. The CDR3 totals 15 residues. As DNA, the CDR3 is TGTGCCAGCAGCGCCACTAGCGGGGGGGCCGGTGAGCAGTTCTTC. Its translation is CASSATSGGAGEQFF.

This clone was seen a single time. This chain links TRBV4-2 with TRBJ1-3; 8 nucleotides line up with TRBD1. This CDR3 contains 15 residues. V shed 1 base and J 3 bases; nucleotides not matched to a gene: 2. Germline V gene lookup returns CDR1 LGHNA and CDR2 YNFKEQ. CDR3: CASSQGQGSGNTIYF. The DNA of the CDR3 is TGTGCCAGCAGCCAAGGACAGGGGAGTGGAAACACCATATATTTT.

The rearrangement uses TRBV27 and TRBJ2-1, with 7 bases aligning to TRBD2. Trimming cost V 4 bases and J 2 bases; bases outside gene matches: 5. The length of the CDR3 is 15 residues. CDR1 is MNHEY, CDR2 SMNVEV, per germline (reference sequence). The chain's CDR3 is CASSYSGHPYNEQFF. In DNA form, the CDR3 reads TGTGCCAGCAGTTATAGCGGGCACCCCTACAATGAGCAGTTCTTC.

This clone was detected a few times. This rearrangement joins TRBV15 to TRBJ2-7; 7 bases match TRBD1. V lost 4 bases, J lost 0 bases, and 6 bases stayed unmatched. The CDR3 has 15 amino acids. The V gene's germline CDR1 is LNHNV and CDR2 YYDKDF (reference sequence). CDR3 sequence reads: CATSKTKGASYEQYF. The CDR3 DNA sequence: TGTGCCACCAGCAAAACTAAGGGGGCCTCCTACGAGCAGTACTTC.

J is TRBJ1-4 and V is TRBV19; unclear D gene. Germline V gene sequence: CDR1 LNHDA, CDR2 SQIVND (reference sequence). The CDR3 totals 14 residues. V was shortened by 4 bases and J by 10 bases, with 16 bases between the two germline ends. This CDR3 is CASSRGPGEGKLFF. CDR3 sequence (DNA): TGTGCCAGTAGTAGAGGGCCCGGAGAGGGAAAACTGTTTTTT.